The TCR beta chain described here comes from a study of T cell repertoires and HLA-DP antigens. Looking at the study overall: In vitro CD4+ alloreactivity was against HeLa-presented HLA-DP. DNA input averaged 218.4 ng in sorted CD137+CD4+ and around 1,100 ng in pre-culture CD4+. Study conclusions and caveats: Against both alloantigens, CD137+ clonality was similar, about 0.39.

Libraries were prepared by immunoSEQ multiplex PCR; TCRdb keeps only in-frame clonotypes and omits some of them. This table has about 89,000 clones, approximately 89% appearing once. This CDR3 is 14 amino acids long. Germline trimming cut 5 bases from V and 7 bases from J; bases unmatched to any gene: 3. Germline CDR1 is SGHAT and CDR2 is FQNNGV. As to this clone: Its antigen is unidentified.

Untouched CD4+ T cells were bead-isolated at 95% to 98% purity. The sequencing sample was made of CD4+ T cells from PBMCs. The clonotype was recovered from a man in his forties or fifties in good health and CMV-seronegative. The V gene is TRBV11-2, the J gene TRBJ2-4; 12 nucleotides align to TRBD2. This CDR3 reads CASSQGTSGNIQYF. In DNA, the CDR3 is TGTGCCAGCAGCCAAGGGACTAGCGGGAACATTCAGTACTTC.